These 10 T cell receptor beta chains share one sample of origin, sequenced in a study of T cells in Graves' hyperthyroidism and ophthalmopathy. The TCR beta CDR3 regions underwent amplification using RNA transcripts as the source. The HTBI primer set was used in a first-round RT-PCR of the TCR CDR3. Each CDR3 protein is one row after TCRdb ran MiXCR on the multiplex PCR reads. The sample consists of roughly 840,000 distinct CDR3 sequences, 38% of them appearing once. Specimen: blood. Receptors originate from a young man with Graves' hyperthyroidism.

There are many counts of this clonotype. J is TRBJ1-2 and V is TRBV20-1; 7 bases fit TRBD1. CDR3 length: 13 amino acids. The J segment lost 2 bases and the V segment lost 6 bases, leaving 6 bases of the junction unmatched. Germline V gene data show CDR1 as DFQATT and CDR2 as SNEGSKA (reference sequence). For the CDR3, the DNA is TGCAGTGCCGTGTCGGGACAGAACTATGGCTACACCTTC. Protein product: CSAVSGQNYGYTF.

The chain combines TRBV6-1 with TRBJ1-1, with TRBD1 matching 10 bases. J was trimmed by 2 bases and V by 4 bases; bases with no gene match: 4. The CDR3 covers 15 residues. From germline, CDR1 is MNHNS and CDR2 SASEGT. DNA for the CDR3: TGTGCCAGCAGTGGACAGGGGGCCGGTAACACTGAAGCTTTCTTT. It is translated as CASSGQGAGNTEAFF.

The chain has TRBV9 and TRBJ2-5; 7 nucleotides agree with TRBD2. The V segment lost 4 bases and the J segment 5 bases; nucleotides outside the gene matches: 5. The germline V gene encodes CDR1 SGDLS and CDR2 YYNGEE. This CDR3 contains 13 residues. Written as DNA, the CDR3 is TGTGCCAGCAGCCCTCGAGCGGGGGAGACCCAGTACTTC. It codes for CASSPRAGETQYF.

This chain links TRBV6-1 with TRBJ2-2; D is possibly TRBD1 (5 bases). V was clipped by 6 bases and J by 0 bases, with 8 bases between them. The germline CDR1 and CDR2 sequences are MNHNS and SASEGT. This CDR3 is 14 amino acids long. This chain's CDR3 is CASRDSANTGELFF. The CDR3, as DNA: TGTGCCAGCAGAGACAGCGCGAACACCGGGGAGCTGTTTTTT.

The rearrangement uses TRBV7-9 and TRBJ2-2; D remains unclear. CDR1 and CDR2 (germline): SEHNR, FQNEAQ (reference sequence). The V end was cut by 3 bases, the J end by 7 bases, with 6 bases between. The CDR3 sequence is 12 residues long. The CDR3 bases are TGTGCCAGCAGCTTTCGGTACGGGGAGCTGTTTTTT. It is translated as CASSFRYGELFF.

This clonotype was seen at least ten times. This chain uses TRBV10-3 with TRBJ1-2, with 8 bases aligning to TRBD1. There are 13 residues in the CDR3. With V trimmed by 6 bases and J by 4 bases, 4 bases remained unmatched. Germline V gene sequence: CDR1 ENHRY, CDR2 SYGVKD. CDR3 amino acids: CAISTGTGYGYTF. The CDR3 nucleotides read TGTGCCATCAGCACCGGGACAGGCTATGGCTACACCTTC.

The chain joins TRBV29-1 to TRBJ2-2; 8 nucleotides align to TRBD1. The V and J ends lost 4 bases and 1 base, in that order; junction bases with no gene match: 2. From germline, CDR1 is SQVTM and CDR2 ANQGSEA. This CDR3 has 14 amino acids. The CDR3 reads CSVGGTGNTGELFF. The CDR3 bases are TGCAGCGTTGGGGGGACAGGGAACACCGGGGAGCTGTTTTTT.

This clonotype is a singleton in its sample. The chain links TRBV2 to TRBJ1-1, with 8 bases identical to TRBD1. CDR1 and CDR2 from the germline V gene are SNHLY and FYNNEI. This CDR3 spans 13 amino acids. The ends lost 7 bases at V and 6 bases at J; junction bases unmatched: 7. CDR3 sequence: CASTQGVGAEAFF. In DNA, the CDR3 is TGTGCCAGCACACAGGGGGTCGGGGCTGAAGCTTTCTTT.

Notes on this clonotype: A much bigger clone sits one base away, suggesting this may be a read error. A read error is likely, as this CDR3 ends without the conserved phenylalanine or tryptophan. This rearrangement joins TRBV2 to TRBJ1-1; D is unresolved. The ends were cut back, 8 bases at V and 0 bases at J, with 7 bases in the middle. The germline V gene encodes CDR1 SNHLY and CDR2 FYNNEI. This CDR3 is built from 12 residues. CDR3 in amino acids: CASPELNTEAFS. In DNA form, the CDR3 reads TGTGCCAGCCCGGAGTTGAACACTGAAGCTTTCTCT.

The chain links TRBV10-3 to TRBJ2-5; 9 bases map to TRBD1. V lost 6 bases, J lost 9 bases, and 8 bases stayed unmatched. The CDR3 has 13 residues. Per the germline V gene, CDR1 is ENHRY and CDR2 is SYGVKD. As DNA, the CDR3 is TGTGCCATCAGCAGGACAGGGGATCAGCCCCAGTACTTC. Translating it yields CAISRTGDQPQYF.